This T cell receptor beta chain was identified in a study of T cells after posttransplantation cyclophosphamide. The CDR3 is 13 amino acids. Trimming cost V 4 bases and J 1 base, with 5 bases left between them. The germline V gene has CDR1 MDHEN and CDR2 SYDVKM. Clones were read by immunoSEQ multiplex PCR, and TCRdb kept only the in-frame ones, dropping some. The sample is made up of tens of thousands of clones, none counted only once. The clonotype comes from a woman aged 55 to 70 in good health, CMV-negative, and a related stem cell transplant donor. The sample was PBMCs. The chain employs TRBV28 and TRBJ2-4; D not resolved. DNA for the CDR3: TGTGCCAGCAGTTCCGGGGCCAAAAACATTCAGTACTTC. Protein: CASSSGAKNIQYF.